These T cell receptor beta chains were read from a single sample in a study of cytomegalovirus exposure and HLA in healthy donors. Sequenced by immunoSEQ multiplex PCR; TCRdb stores in-frame clones only, minus some. This table has over 150,000 clones, around four fifths appearing once. The source material was PBMCs. All receptors come from a woman in her fifties or sixties in good health and CMV-seropositive. The CDR3 runs from the conserved cysteine through the conserved F or W. D genes are given only for firm matches. The size of a clone is reported for some rows only, either as once, few or many, or as a class for expanded clones.

>TRBV27|-|-|TRBJ1-6
CASSSRRGQSYNSPLHF
TGTGCCAGCAGTTCTCGACGCGGACAGTCCTATAATTCACCCCTCCACTTT
>TRBV19|-|TRBD2|TRBJ2-2
CASKSLAGGSTGELFF
TGTGCCAGCAAATCACTAGCGGGGGGTTCAACCGGGGAGCTGTTTTTT
>TRBV6-5|once|TRBD2|TRBJ2-3
CASSYSLAGGQDTQYF
TGTGCCAGCAGTTACTCCCTAGCGGGGGGCCAAGATACGCAGTATTTT
>TRBV19|once|-|TRBJ2-2
CASSIGEGGDTGELFF
TGTGCCAGTAGTATAGGAGAGGGGGGGGACACCGGGGAGCTGTTTTTT
>TRBV5-4|-|-|TRBJ1-1
CASSLGTRNTEAFF
TGTGCCAGCAGCTTGGGGACAAGAAACACTGAAGCTTTCTTT
>TRBV29-1|-|-|TRBJ1-2
CSVGFLGRTGGYGYTF
TGCAGCGTTGGTTTCTTAGGTCGTACCGGAGGTTATGGCTACACCTTC
>TRBV5-4|-|TRBD2|TRBJ2-3
CASSFTSGGLDTQYF
TGTGCCAGCAGCTTTACTAGCGGGGGTCTAGATACGCAGTATTTT
>TRBV16|-|-|TRBJ2-6
CASSSGVSGANVLTF
TGTGCCAGCAGCTCAGGGGTCTCTGGGGCCAACGTCCTGACTTTC
>TRBV6-5|-|TRBD1|TRBJ1-4
CASSYSKQGIQKLFF
TGTGCCAGCAGTTACTCGAAACAGGGGATTCAAAAACTGTTTTTT
>TRBV6-1|-|TRBD1|TRBJ1-5
CASSVLQGAGQPQHF
TGTGCCAGCAGTGTTCTACAGGGGGCCGGGCAGCCCCAGCATTTT
>TRBV2|-|TRBD1|TRBJ1-1
CASSGGTVYTEAFF
TGTGCCAGCAGTGGGGGGACAGTTTACACTGAAGCTTTCTTT
>TRBV28|few|-|TRBJ2-3
CASSLSGGGDTQYF
TGTGCCAGCAGTTTATCGGGGGGCGGAGATACGCAGTATTTT
>TRBV30|-|TRBD2|TRBJ2-2
CACNRGGVPDGELFF
TGTGCCTGTAACCGGGGGGGGGTTCCGGACGGGGAGCTGTTTTTT
>TRBV30|-|-|TRBJ2-3
CAWSVDSPTDTQYF
TGTGCCTGGAGTGTAGACAGCCCCACAGATACGCAGTATTTT
>TRBV15|-|-|TRBJ2-3
CATSRPRAGHSTDTQYF
TGTGCCACCAGCCGTCCCAGGGCGGGGCATAGCACAGATACGCAGTATTTT
>TRBV30|-|-|TRBJ1-5
CAWSVESNRNQPQHF
TGTGCCTGGAGTGTAGAGAGCAACAGGAATCAGCCCCAGCATTTT
>TRBV7-9|-|-|TRBJ1-2
CASSLGTDFNYGYTF
TGTGCCAGCAGCTTAGGGACAGATTTTAACTATGGCTACACCTTC
>TRBV6-1|-|-|TRBJ1-3
CASWPRGLRNTIYF
TGTGCCAGCTGGCCAAGGGGCTTAAGAAACACCATATATTTT
>TRBV30|-|TRBD1|TRBJ1-2
CAWSRTGTGNYGYTF
TGTGCCTGGAGCCGAACCGGGACAGGGAACTATGGCTACACCTTC
>TRBV7-3|-|-|TRBJ1-1
CASSLTKDTEAFF
TGTGCCAGCAGCCTGACAAAGGACACTGAAGCTTTCTTT
>TRBV6-5|-|-|TRBJ1-2
CASSTSTGNYGYTF
TGTGCCAGCAGTACCTCAACGGGTAACTATGGCTACACCTTC
>TRBV29-1|once|TRBD2|TRBJ2-1
CSVEGLAGGREQFF
TGCAGCGTTGAGGGACTAGCGGGGGGCCGGGAGCAGTTCTTC
>TRBV7-6|-|-|TRBJ2-7
CASSIGPSSYEQYF
TGTGCCAGCAGCATAGGGCCCAGCTCCTACGAGCAGTACTTC
>TRBV19|-|-|TRBJ2-5
CASTPSGAQETQYF
TGTGCCAGTACCCCCTCAGGGGCGCAAGAGACCCAGTACTTC
>TRBV7-8|-|TRBD1|TRBJ2-5
CASSHKDRQYF
TGTGCCAGCAGCCACAAGGACAGGCAATACTTC
>TRBV5-1|-|-|TRBJ1-1
CASSLTVGNTEAFF
TGCGCCAGCAGCTTGACAGTGGGGAACACTGAAGCTTTCTTT
>TRBV7-2|-|-|TRBJ2-3
CASSPLGQPTDTQYF
TGTGCCAGCAGCCCCCTAGGTCAACCAACAGATACGCAGTATTTT
>TRBV5-1|few|TRBD2|TRBJ2-1
CASSKDGGGYNEQFF
TGCGCCAGCAGCAAGGATGGGGGGGGGTACAATGAGCAGTTCTTC
>TRBV2|few|TRBD1|TRBJ2-1
CASRDRSYNEQFF
TGTGCCAGCCGGGACAGGAGCTACAATGAGCAGTTCTTC
>TRBV19|few|-|TRBJ2-5
CASSMNGALGETQYF
TGTGCCAGTAGTATGAATGGGGCGTTAGGAGAGACCCAGTACTTC
>TRBV2|-|-|TRBJ2-5
CASRSSEGQETQYF
TGTGCCAGCCGGTCTAGCGAGGGGCAAGAGACCCAGTACTTC
>TRBV7-7|-|TRBD1|TRBJ2-5
CASSRDRGEETQYF
TGTGCTAGCAGCCGTGACAGGGGGGAAGAGACCCAGTACTTC
>TRBV2|-|-|TRBJ1-1
CASSFDTGTEAFF
TGTGCCAGCAGTTTCGACACCGGTACTGAAGCTTTCTTT
>TRBV10-3|-|-|TRBJ2-7
CAISQSVEVEQYF
TGTGCCATCAGCCAATCGGTGGAGGTGGAGCAGTACTTC
>TRBV6-5|-|-|TRBJ1-2
CASSYSTRSGYGYTF
TGTGCCAGCAGTTACTCGACTCGATCGGGCTATGGCTACACCTTC
>TRBV6-5|-|-|TRBJ2-5
CASSYRGGGEQYF
TGTGCCAGCAGTTACCGGGGCGGAGGGGAGCAGTACTTC